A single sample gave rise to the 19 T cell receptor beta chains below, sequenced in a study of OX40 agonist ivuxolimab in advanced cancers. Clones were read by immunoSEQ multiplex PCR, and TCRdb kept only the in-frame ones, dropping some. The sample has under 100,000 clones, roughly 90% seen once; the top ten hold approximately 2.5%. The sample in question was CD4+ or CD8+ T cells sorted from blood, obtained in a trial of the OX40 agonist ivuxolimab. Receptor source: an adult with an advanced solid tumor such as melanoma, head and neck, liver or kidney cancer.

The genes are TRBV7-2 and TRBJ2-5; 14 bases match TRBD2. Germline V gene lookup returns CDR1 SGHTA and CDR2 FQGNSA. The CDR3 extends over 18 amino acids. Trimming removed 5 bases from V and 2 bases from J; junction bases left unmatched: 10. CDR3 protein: CASSRRTSGRSGQETQYF. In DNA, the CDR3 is TGTGCCAGCAGCAGGCGGACTAGCGGGAGGAGTGGACAAGAGACCCAGTACTTC.

This CDR3 is CASRPDRVSNQPQHF. In DNA, the CDR3 is TGTGCCAGCAGACCCGACAGGGTTAGCAATCAGCCCCAGCATTTT. The J gene is TRBJ1-5, the V gene TRBV2; 7 nucleotides align to TRBD1. The junction had 5 bases not matched to a gene; V was cut back by 6 bases and J by 0 bases. In germline, CDR1 is SNHLY, CDR2 FYNNEI. The CDR3 covers 15 residues.

The CDR3 loop is CASSPGQGNTEAFF. CDR3 sequence (DNA): TGTGCCAGCAGCCCGGGACAGGGGAACACTGAAGCTTTCTTT. The chain combines TRBV13 with TRBJ1-1, with 9 bases aligning to TRBD1. V was clipped by 5 bases and J by 1 base; unmatched bases: 2. Germline V CDR1 and CDR2: PRHDT, FYEKMQ (reference sequence). The CDR3 sequence is 14 residues long.

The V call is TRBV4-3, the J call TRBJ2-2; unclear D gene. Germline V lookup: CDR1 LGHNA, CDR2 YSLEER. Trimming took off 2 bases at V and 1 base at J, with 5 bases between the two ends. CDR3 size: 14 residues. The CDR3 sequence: CASSQSQNTGELFF. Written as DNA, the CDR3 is TGCGCCAGCAGCCAAAGTCAGAACACCGGGGAGCTGTTTTTT.

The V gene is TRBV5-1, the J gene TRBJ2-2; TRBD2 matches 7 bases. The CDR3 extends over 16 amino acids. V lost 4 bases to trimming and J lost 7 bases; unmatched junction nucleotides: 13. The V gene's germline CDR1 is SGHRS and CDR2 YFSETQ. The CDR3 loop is CASSPGLAPGGGELFF. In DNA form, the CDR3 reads TGCGCCAGCAGCCCGGGACTGGCCCCGGGAGGCGGGGAGCTGTTTTTT.

The CDR3: CASIPDRGYGAFF. In DNA form, the CDR3 reads TGTGCCAGCATCCCGGACAGGGGATATGGGGCTTTCTTT. The genes are TRBV25-1 and TRBJ1-1, with TRBD1 identical over 9 bases. The CDR3 loop spans 13 amino acids. J gave up 11 bases and V 7 bases, and 11 bases lay outside the gene matches. Germline V gives CDR1 MGHDK, CDR2 SYGVNS.

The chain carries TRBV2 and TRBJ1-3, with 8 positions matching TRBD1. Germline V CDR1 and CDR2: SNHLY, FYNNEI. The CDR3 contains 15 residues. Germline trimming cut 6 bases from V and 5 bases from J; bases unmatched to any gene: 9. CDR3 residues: CASRQNRDRRNTIYF. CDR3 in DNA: TGTGCCAGCAGGCAAAACCGGGACAGGAGAAACACCATATATTTT.

The CDR3: CASQGVTGSYEQYF. The CDR3 DNA reads TGTGCCAGCCAAGGAGTCACAGGGAGCTACGAGCAGTACTTC. The chain carries TRBV6-5 and TRBJ2-7; D may be TRBD1 (6 bases). Trimming shortened V by 8 bases and J by 3 bases, and 17 bases separated the two germline ends. This CDR3 is built from 14 residues. Germline V gene sequence: CDR1 MNHEY, CDR2 SVGAGI.

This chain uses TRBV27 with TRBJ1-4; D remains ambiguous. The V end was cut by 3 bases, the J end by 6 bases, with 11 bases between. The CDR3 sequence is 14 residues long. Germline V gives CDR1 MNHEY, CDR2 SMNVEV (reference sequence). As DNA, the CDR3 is TGTGCCAGCAGTTTGGCCGCTCGGGATGAAAAACTGTTTTTT. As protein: CASSLAARDEKLFF.

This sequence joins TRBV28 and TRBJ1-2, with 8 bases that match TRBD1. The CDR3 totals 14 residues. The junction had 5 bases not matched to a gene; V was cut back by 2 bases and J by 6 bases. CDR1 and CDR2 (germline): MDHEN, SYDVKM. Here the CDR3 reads CASSLGTGRNGYTF. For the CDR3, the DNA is TGTGCCAGCAGTTTAGGGACAGGAAGGAATGGCTACACCTTC.

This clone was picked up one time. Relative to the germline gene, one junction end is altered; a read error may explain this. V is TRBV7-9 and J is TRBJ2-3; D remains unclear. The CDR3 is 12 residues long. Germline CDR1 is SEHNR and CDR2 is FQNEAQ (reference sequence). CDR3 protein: CASSHGTDTQYF. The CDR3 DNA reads TGTGCCAGCAGCCACGGCACGGATACGCAGTATTTT.

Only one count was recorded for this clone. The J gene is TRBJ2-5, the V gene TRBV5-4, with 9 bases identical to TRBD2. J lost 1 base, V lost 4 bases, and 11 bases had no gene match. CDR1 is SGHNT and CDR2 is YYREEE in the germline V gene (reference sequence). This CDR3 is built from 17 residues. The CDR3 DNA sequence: TGTGCCAGCAGCACGCTTCTAGCGGGACGATTCCAAGAGACCCAGTACTTC. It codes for CASSTLLAGRFQETQYF.

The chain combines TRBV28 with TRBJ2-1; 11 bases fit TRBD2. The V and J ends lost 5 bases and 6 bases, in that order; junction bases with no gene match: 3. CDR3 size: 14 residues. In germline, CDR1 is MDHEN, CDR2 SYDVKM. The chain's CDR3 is CASSMGLAANEQFF. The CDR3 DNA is TGTGCCAGCAGTATGGGACTAGCGGCCAATGAGCAGTTCTTC.

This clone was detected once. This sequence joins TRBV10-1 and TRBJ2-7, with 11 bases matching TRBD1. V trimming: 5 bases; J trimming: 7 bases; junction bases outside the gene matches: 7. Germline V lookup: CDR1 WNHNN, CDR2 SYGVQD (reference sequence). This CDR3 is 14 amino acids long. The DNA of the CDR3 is TGCGCCAGCAGTAAAGGACAGGGGGCCCAAGAGCAGTACTTC. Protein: CASSKGQGAQEQYF.

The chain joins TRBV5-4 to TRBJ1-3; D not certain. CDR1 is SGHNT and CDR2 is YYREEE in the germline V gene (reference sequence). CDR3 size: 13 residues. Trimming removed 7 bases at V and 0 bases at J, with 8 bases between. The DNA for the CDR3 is TGTGCCAGCTCAACCGGCTCTGGAAACACCATATATTTT. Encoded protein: CASSTGSGNTIYF.

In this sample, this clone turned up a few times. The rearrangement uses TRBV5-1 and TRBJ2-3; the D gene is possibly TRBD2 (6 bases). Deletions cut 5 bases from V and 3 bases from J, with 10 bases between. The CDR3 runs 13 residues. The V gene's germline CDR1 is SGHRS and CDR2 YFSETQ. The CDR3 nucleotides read TGCGCCAGCAGTCGGGGGTTGACAGATACGCAGTATTTT. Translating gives CASSRGLTDTQYF.

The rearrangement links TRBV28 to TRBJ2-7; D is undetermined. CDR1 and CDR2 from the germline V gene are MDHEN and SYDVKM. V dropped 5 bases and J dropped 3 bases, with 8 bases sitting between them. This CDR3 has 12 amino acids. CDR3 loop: CASSIPGYEQYF. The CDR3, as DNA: TGTGCCAGCAGTATACCAGGCTACGAGCAGTACTTC.

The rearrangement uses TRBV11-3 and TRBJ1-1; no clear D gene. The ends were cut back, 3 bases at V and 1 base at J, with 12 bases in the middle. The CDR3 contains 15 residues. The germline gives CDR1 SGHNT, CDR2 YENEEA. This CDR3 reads CASSLKSRKNTEAFF. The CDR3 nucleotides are TGTGCCAGCAGCTTGAAATCTAGGAAGAACACTGAAGCTTTCTTT.

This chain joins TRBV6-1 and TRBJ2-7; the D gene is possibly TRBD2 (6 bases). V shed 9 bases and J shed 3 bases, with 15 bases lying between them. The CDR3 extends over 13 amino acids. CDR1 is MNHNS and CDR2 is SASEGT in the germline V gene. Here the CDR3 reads CASTRGKFYEQYF. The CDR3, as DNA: TGTGCCAGTACCCGGGGGAAGTTCTACGAGCAGTACTTC.